This entry lists 17 T cell receptor beta chains sequenced from one sample in a study of blood T cell repertoires in COVID-19. Data came from immunoSEQ multiplex PCR; TCRdb stores just in-frame clones and leaves some out. The sample includes roughly 190,000 clones, around 83% of them seen just once. Input material: peripheral blood. The receptors stem from a woman aged 80 or over in a cohort sampled during active or convalescent COVID-19.

The DNA of the CDR3 is TGTGCCAGCAGCTTAGGTTTAAAAGGAGGGGCGCGTAACTATGGCTACACCTTC. This sequence encodes CASSLGLKGGARNYGYTF. The chain has TRBV11-3 and TRBJ1-2, with D tentatively TRBD1 (5 bases). The CDR3 has 18 residues. V lost 1 base and J lost 1, with 19 bases in between. Germline-derived CDR1 and CDR2 are SGHNT and YENEEA.

This clone appeared once. This chain connects TRBV24-1 to TRBJ2-1; 8 nucleotides align to TRBD2. Germline CDR1 reads KGHDR; CDR2 reads SFDVKD. The CDR3 contains 15 residues. V was clipped by 4 bases and J by 9 bases; unmatched bases: 10. The CDR3 nucleotides read TGTGCCACCAGTGAGGTACGGGGGGGCAGTCCTGAGCAGTTCTTC. The encoded protein is CATSEVRGGSPEQFF.

V usage is TRBV24-1 and J usage is TRBJ2-7; tentative D call: TRBD2 (6 bases). Trimming took 5 bases from V and 12 from J, leaving 25 bases between them. CDR1 and CDR2 (germline): KGHDR, SFDVKD. The CDR3 extends over 15 amino acids. CDR3 sequence reads: CATSVYGGTLRRGYV. The CDR3 coding sequence is TGTGCCACCAGTGTTTATGGAGGGACTTTGCGCCGGGGGTACGTC.

The chain recombines TRBV29-1 with TRBJ1-2; possible D gene TRBD1, 6 bases. Between the trimmed V and J ends, which lost 5 bases and 5 bases, there was a span of 15 bases. This CDR3 has 13 residues. In germline, CDR1 is SQVTM, CDR2 ANQGSEA. This CDR3 is CSVRGGQDYGYTF. CDR3 DNA: TGCAGCGTTCGGGGGGGGCAGGATTATGGCTACACCTTC.

The genes are TRBV28 and TRBJ1-2, with D tentatively TRBD1 (6 bases). The germline V gene has CDR1 MDHEN and CDR2 SYDVKM. V was clipped by 3 bases and J by 4 bases, with 12 bases between them. The CDR3 length is 14 residues. The CDR3 coding sequence is TGTGCCAGCAGTTTGAGCCGGGACATCTATGGCTACACCTTC. Protein: CASSLSRDIYGYTF.

V and J are TRBV5-5 and TRBJ2-7, with D perhaps TRBD1 (6 bases). Germline CDR1 reads SGHKS; CDR2 reads YYEKEE (reference sequence). The CDR3 is made up of 16 amino acids. V was trimmed by 0 bases and J by 4 bases, leaving 17 bases between them. The CDR3, as DNA: TGTGCCAGCAGCTTGGCGGCACACGCCGGGACATACGAGCAGTACTTC. Translation gives CASSLAAHAGTYEQYF.

The V gene is TRBV29-1, the J gene TRBJ1-2; maybe TRBD1 (5 bases). V was trimmed by 7 bases and J by 6 bases, leaving 18 bases between them. Germline V gives CDR1 SQVTM, CDR2 ANQGSEA. The CDR3 totals 13 residues. The chain's CDR3 is CSGRRGLLDGYTF. CDR3 DNA: TGCAGCGGAAGGAGGGGCCTTTTGGATGGCTACACCTTC.

The chain links TRBV10-3 to TRBJ1-1, with TRBD1 identical over 9 bases. The trim removed 7 bases at V and 4 bases at J, leaving 7 bases unmatched. The CDR3 sequence is 14 residues long. Germline-derived CDR1 and CDR2 are ENHRY and SYGVKD. The CDR3 region is CAIKKQGAGTEAFF. The DNA for the CDR3 is TGTGCCATCAAGAAACAGGGGGCAGGCACTGAAGCTTTCTTT.

The rearrangement joins TRBV30 to TRBJ1-1; 8 bases fit TRBD1. In germline, CDR1 is GTSNPN, CDR2 SVGIG (reference sequence). The length of the CDR3 is 13 residues. V shed 2 bases, J shed 6 bases, and the junction held 5 bases outside the gene matches. Here the CDR3 reads CAWSLQGAAEAFF. The CDR3 region has the DNA TGTGCCTGGAGTCTCCAGGGGGCAGCTGAAGCTTTCTTT.

V and J are TRBV24-1 and TRBJ2-2; maybe TRBD1 (5 bases). Germline V gene data show CDR1 as KGHDR and CDR2 as SFDVKD. Trimming removed 3 bases at V and 0 bases at J, with 7 bases between. The CDR3 contains 15 residues. This chain's CDR3 is CATSDDRPNTGELFF. For the CDR3, the DNA is TGTGCCACCAGTGATGACAGACCGAACACCGGGGAGCTGTTTTTT.

This clone occurred once. V and J are TRBV2 and TRBJ2-3; TRBD2 agrees at 8 bases. The J segment lost 4 bases and the V segment lost 6 bases, leaving 12 bases of the junction unmatched. The V gene's germline CDR1 is SNHLY and CDR2 FYNNEI. The CDR3 is 16 amino acids. The CDR3 sequence is CASRGLIAGTADTQYF. DNA of the CDR3: TGTGCCAGCAGGGGTCTGATAGCGGGGACTGCAGATACGCAGTATTTT.

The chain couples TRBV10-3 to TRBJ2-7; 10 bases are a match to TRBD2. V dropped 0 bases and J dropped 7; count of bases not matched to a gene: 12. This CDR3 has 17 residues. The germline gives CDR1 ENHRY, CDR2 SYGVKD. The CDR3 protein is CAISESGERGGTGEQYF. The CDR3 nucleotides read TGTGCCATCAGTGAGTCGGGCGAGCGGGGGGGCACGGGGGAGCAGTACTTC.

The rearrangement joins TRBV11-2 to TRBJ2-5, with D perhaps TRBD1 (6 bases). The CDR3 is made up of 16 amino acids. V gave up 1 base and J gave up 5 bases, with 17 bases separating them. Germline values: CDR1 SGHAT, CDR2 FQNNGV. The CDR3 here is CASSLALQGLGETQYF. The CDR3 nucleotides are TGTGCCAGCAGCTTAGCCCTACAGGGCCTAGGGGAGACCCAGTACTTC. Complete variable domain (other parts from reference TRBV11-2 and TRBJ2-5): EAGVAQSPRYKIIEKRQSVAFWCNPISGHATLYWYQQILGQGPKLLIQFQNNGVVDDSQLPKDRFSAERLKGVDSTLKIQPAKLEDSAVYLCASSLALQGLGETQYFGPGTRLLVL.

The chain carries TRBV18 and TRBJ2-1; a weak D match, TRBD1 (6 bases). The CDR3 spans 15 residues. Germline-derived CDR1 and CDR2 are KGHSH and LQKENI. Trimming removed 6 bases from V and 4 bases from J, with 16 bases in between. CDR3 sequence reads: CASSSETGFYNEQFF. CDR3 nucleotides: TGTGCCAGCTCTTCCGAAACAGGGTTTTACAATGAGCAGTTCTTC.

The chain employs TRBV5-6 and TRBJ1-2; 7 bases line up with TRBD1. This CDR3 has 13 amino acids. Per the germline V gene, CDR1 is SGHDT and CDR2 is YYEEEE. J gave up 8 bases and V 2 bases, and 6 bases lay outside the gene matches. The CDR3: CASSFPTGEGYTF. CDR3 DNA sequence: TGTGCCAGCAGCTTCCCCACAGGGGAGGGCTACACCTTC.

This chain links TRBV27 with TRBJ1-1; possible D gene TRBD1, 5 bases. V was clipped by 4 bases and J by 5 bases, with 11 bases between them. The germline V gene encodes CDR1 MNHEY and CDR2 SMNVEV (reference sequence). This CDR3 is built from 13 residues. The CDR3 DNA is TGTGCCAGCAGTTCCCAGGGAAAAACTGAAGCTTTCTTT. Translated, it gives CASSSQGKTEAFF.

The V gene is TRBV2, the J gene TRBJ1-1; D not certain. CDR3 length: 13 residues. Deletions cut 4 bases from V and 9 bases from J, with 15 bases between. CDR1 is SNHLY and CDR2 is FYNNEI in the germline V gene. The CDR3 here is CASSVVERSKAFF. The CDR3 coding sequence is TGTGCCAGCAGTGTGGTGGAGAGGAGTAAAGCTTTCTTT.